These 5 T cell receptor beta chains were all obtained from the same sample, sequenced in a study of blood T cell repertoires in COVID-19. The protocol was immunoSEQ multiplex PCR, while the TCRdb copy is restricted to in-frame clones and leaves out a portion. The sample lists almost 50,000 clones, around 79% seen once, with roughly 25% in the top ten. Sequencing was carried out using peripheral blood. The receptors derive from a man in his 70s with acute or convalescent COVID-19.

For the CDR3, the DNA is TGTGCCAGCAGTTCCGGGACAGACGGAGGCTACACCTTC. Its translation is CASSSGTDGGYTF. The chain employs TRBV6-5 and TRBJ1-2, with 7 bases lining up with TRBD1. The germline gives CDR1 MNHEY, CDR2 SVGAGI. The CDR3 sequence is 13 residues long. V lost 4 bases, J lost 8 bases, and 7 bases stayed unmatched.

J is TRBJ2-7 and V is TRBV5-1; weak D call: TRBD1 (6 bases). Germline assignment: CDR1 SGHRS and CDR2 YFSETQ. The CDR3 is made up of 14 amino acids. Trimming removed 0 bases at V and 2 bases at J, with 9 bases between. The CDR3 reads CASSLEGGPYEQYF. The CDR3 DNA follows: TGCGCCAGCAGCTTGGAAGGGGGTCCCTACGAGCAGTACTTC.

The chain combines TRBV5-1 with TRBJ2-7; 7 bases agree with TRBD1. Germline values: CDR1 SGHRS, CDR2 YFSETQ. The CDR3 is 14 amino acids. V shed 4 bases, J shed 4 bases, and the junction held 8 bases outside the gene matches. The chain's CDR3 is CASSIGTVNYEQYF. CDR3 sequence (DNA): TGCGCCAGCAGCATAGGGACAGTCAATTACGAGCAGTACTTC.

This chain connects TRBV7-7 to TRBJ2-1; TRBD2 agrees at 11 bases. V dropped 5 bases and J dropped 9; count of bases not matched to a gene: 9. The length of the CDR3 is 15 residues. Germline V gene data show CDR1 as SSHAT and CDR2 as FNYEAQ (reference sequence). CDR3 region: CASSPLSGRAGEQFF. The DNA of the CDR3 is TGTGCCAGCAGCCCCCTTAGCGGGAGGGCCGGTGAGCAGTTCTTC. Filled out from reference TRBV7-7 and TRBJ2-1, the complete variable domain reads GAGVSQSPRYKVTKRGQDVTLRCDPISSHATLYWYQQALGQGPEFLTYFNYEAQPDKSGLPSDRFSAERPEGSISTLTIQRTEQRDSAMYRCASSPLSGRAGEQFFGPGTRLTVL.

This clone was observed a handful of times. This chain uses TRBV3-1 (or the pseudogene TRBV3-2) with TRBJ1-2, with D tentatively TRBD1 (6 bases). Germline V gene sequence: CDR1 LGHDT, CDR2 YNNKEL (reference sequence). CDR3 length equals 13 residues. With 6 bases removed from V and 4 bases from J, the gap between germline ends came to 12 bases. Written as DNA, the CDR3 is TGTGCCAGCAGTCTCACAGGGACCTATGGCTACACCTTC. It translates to CASSLTGTYGYTF.